This T cell receptor beta chain was sequenced during a study of somatic mutations in cytotoxic T cells in rheumatoid arthritis. Looking at the study overall: Sorted by flow to nearly 100% purity were some V beta antibody-stained T-cell populations, including V beta1+ cells sequenced for TCRB.

Concerning this clone itself: The antigen remains unidentified.

The method was immunoSEQ multiplex PCR; TCRdb's version includes in-frame clones alone and lacks a portion of them. The sample contains approximately 12,000 clones, 80% of which appear only once. V was cut by 4 bases and J by 2 bases, with 14 bases left in between. The length of the CDR3 is 15 residues. Germline loops: CDR1 MGHRA, CDR2 YSYEKL. Study-wide findings and caveats: Over 20% of CD8+ cells belonged to the largest CD8+ clone in about an eighth of the 65 patients. CD8+ clonality rose with age in rheumatoid arthritis patients, not healthy controls.

Separation of CD4+ and CD8+ cells was performed by positive magnetic bead selection, and purity was verified by flow cytometry. Sequencing used CD8+ T cells sorted from blood. The chain recombines TRBV4-1 with TRBJ1-2; D might be TRBD1 (5 bases). This clonotype originated in a man aged 45-60 years in good health. CDR3 in amino acids: CASSRYLTANYGYTF. DNA of the CDR3: TGCGCCAGCAGCCGATATTTGACAGCGAACTATGGCTACACCTTC.